This T cell receptor beta chain was recovered during a study of cytomegalovirus exposure and HLA in healthy donors. This CDR3 region has 15 residues. Germline V gene sequence: CDR1 MNHEY, CDR2 SMNVEV (reference sequence). V was cut by 5 bases and J by 10 bases, with 18 bases left in between. Amplification used 60 Vbeta primers and 13 Jbeta primers. Assay used: immunoSEQ multiplex PCR; TCRdb lists only in-frame clones, some missing. The table shows approximately 150,000 clones, with 84% occurring only once. The chain couples TRBV27 to TRBJ1-6; perhaps TRBD1 as D (5 bases). This clonotype was obtained from a girl aged 5-17 years in good health and CMV-seropositive. Sequencing was performed on PBMCs. CDR3 amino acids: CASSAMDYHRSPLHF. Written as DNA, the CDR3 is TGTGCCAGCAGTGCCATGGATTACCACAGGTCACCCCTCCACTTT.